Detailed here is one T cell receptor beta chain. Its specificity is not known. Germline CDR1 reads MNHNY; CDR2 reads SVGAGI (reference sequence). The length of the CDR3 is 14 residues. The V gene lost 6 bases and the J gene lost 2 bases, with 14 bases spanning the gap. Data came from immunoSEQ multiplex PCR; TCRdb stores just in-frame clones and leaves some out. The table includes tens of thousands of clones, approximately 86% detected once. This entry belongs to a study of OX40 agonist ivuxolimab in advanced cancers. Study information: Three patients, one with hepatocellular carcinoma and two with cutaneous melanoma, responded partially.

The study's findings and limits: Relatively little clonal expansion, among the lowest observed, appeared in partial responders at 0.1-3.0 mg/kg. Average numbers of expanded clones were greater in CD8+ T cells than in CD4+. CD4+ and CD8+ T cells in blood underwent clonal expansion by week 6 at 0.1 to 3.0 mg/kg.

The rearrangement uses TRBV6-6 and TRBJ2-7; D gene uncertain. This TCR was sampled from an adult with an advanced solid tumor such as melanoma, head and neck, liver or kidney cancer. Sequences were derived from CD4+ or CD8+ T cells sorted from blood, sampled in a trial of the OX40 agonist ivuxolimab. The CDR3 sequence is CASSSGHSTYEQYF. The CDR3 DNA reads TGTGCCAGCAGCTCAGGTCACTCAACCTACGAGCAGTACTTC.